This T cell receptor beta chain was sequenced during a study of identical twins. Whole-study results and caveats: Analyses of zero insertions could be partly confounded by invariant MAIT and iNKT cells. Insertions were fewer in abundant cord blood beta clonotypes, whereas memory repertoires showed none of this pattern.

Unique molecular identifiers were present on the cDNA, which also gained a universal primer site by template switching. TCRdb analysed the 5' RACE reads with MiXCR anew, one entry per CDR3 protein. The sample holds 1.5 million to 2 million distinct CDR3 sequences, 32% seen once. This clonotype was observed a few times. Its cognate antigen is unknown. Specimen: cord blood. This sequence originates from a newborn girl in good health.

Here the CDR3 reads CASSLLTSGRSYNEQFF. The DNA for the CDR3 is TGTGCCAGCAGTTTATTGACTAGCGGGAGGTCCTACAATGAGCAGTTCTTC. The V call is TRBV27, the J call TRBJ2-1, with 13 bases aligning to TRBD2. The CDR3 has 17 amino acids. The V and J ends lost 1 base and 1 base, in that order; junction bases with no gene match: 1. Germline loops: CDR1 MNHEY, CDR2 SMNVEV (reference sequence).